The clone carrying this TCR beta chain was recorded once. V was shortened by 1 base and J by 3 bases, with 7 bases between the two germline ends. This CDR3 region has 14 residues. The germline V gene has CDR1 SEHNR and CDR2 FQNEAQ (reference sequence). This entry comes from a study of T cell responses to AZD1222 COVID-19 vaccine. TCRdb's copy holds only in-frame clones and misses some; the assay was immunoSEQ multiplex PCR. The sample holds roughly 120,000 clones; approximately 89% are singletons and the top ten take around 4.5%. The sequence derives from an adult who received the AZD1222 COVID-19 vaccine. This chain connects TRBV7-9 to TRBJ1-5, with D uncertain. The material was peripheral blood, obtained 28 days after the second AZD1222 dose. CDR3 loop: CASSLDRTNQPQHF. As DNA, the CDR3 is TGTGCCAGCAGCTTAGACAGAACCAATCAGCCCCAGCATTTT.